The rows below give T cell receptor beta chains drawn from one sample of a study of blood T cell repertoires in COVID-19. Clones were read by immunoSEQ multiplex PCR, and TCRdb kept only the in-frame ones, dropping some. The data contain roughly 200,000 clones, 88% of them singletons. The sample comprised peripheral blood. The receptors stem from a man aged 18-30 years with active or convalescent COVID-19. Each CDR3 is given with its conserved first and last residue. D genes are given only for firm matches. Expanded clones are given a class, and other clones once, few, many or no size at all.

j_call clone_size d_call v_call cdr3_nt cdr3_aa
TRBJ2-7 once TRBD1 TRBV28 TGTGCCAGCAGGACAGGGACAGGGGGCCACTACGAGCAGTACTTC CASRTGTGGHYEQYF
TRBJ2-7 NA TRBD2 TRBV7-7 TGTGCCAGCAGCTTAGGCGGGGCTAGCGGGGGTTGCTTCTACGAGCAGTACTTC CASSLGGASGGCFYEQYF
TRBJ1-2 NA NA TRBV4-1 TGCGCCAGCAGCCCCCAGGGTTCTTTATATGGCTACACCTTC CASSPQGSLYGYTF
TRBJ2-3 NA NA TRBV7-3 TGTGCCAGCAGCTTGAGGGAAGGGGATACGCAGTATTTT CASSLREGDTQYF
TRBJ1-1 once NA TRBV9 TGTGCCAGCAGCGTAGACCCCCCAGGGGCCATGAACACTGAAGCTTTCTTT CASSVDPPGAMNTEAFF
TRBJ1-1 NA NA TRBV29-1 TGCAGCGTGGCAGGCGACCTGCCGATCACTGAAGCTTTCTTT CSVAGDLPITEAFF
TRBJ1-1 NA TRBD1 TRBV6-5 TGTGCCAGCAGTTATACAGGGGACACTGAAGCTTTCTTT CASSYTGDTEAFF
TRBJ2-7 NA NA TRBV6-5 TGTGCCAGCAGCTCCGGGACAAGGAGCTCCTACGAGCAGTACTTC CASSSGTRSSYEQYF
TRBJ2-3 NA NA TRBV30 TGTGCCTGGAGAGCCTACTCCACAGATACGCAGTATTTT CAWRAYSTDTQYF
TRBJ2-1 NA TRBD2 TRBV6-2/TRBV6-3 TGTGCCAGCAGTTACTACTCGCTAGCGGACCATGAGCAGTTCTTC CASSYYSLADHEQFF
TRBJ2-2 NA TRBD1 TRBV24-1 TGTGCCACCAGTGACTCCGGGACAGTTTTCACCGGGGAGCTGTTTTTT CATSDSGTVFTGELFF
TRBJ1-2 NA NA TRBV6-6 TGTGCCAGCAGTTCAGGGGCCCGCCTAGGTGGCTACACCTTC CASSSGARLGGYTF
TRBJ1-3 NA NA TRBV5-6 TGTGCCAGCAGCTGGGGAACAGGGTACGCTGCTGGAAACACCATATATTTT CASSWGTGYAAGNTIYF
TRBJ2-7 NA TRBD1 TRBV9 TGTGCCAGCAGCGACGGGACAGGATATACCTACGAGCAGTACTTC CASSDGTGYTYEQYF
TRBJ2-6 NA NA TRBV2 TGTGCCAGCAGTTACTCCCTGGTCCCCTCAGGGGCTGGGGCCAACGTCCTGACTTTC CASSYSLVPSGAGANVLTF
TRBJ2-3 NA NA TRBV15 TGTGCCACCAGCAGAGGGACAGACACGCAGTATTTT CATSRGTDTQYF
TRBJ1-3 NA TRBD1 TRBV9 TGTGCCAGCAGCACCAGACAGGGGGCGACAGGAAACACCATATATTTT CASSTRQGATGNTIYF
TRBJ2-1 NA TRBD2 TRBV18 TGTGCCAGCCTTCCCGGGACTAGCGGGGGGGCTGGGAATGAGCAGTTCTTC CASLPGTSGGAGNEQFF
TRBJ1-3 NA NA TRBV7-2 TGTGCCAGCAGCTTAGGGACATACTCTGGAAACACCATATATTTT CASSLGTYSGNTIYF
TRBJ2-7 NA NA TRBV6-1 TGTGCCAGCAGTGACCGCTCCTACGAGCAGTACTTC CASSDRSYEQYF
TRBJ2-3 NA TRBD1 TRBV5-8 TGTGCCAGCAGCCTAGGGACAGGCACAGATACGCAGTATTTT CASSLGTGTDTQYF
TRBJ2-5 NA TRBD2 TRBV9 TGTGCCAGCAGCAGAGCCGGGACTAGCGGCCAAGAGACCCAGTACTTC CASSRAGTSGQETQYF
TRBJ2-7 NA NA TRBV9 TGTGCCAGCAGCGTGGGGCCGATCCGCTACGAGCAGTACTTC CASSVGPIRYEQYF
TRBJ1-2 NA NA TRBV10-1 TGCGCCAGCAGTGAGTCGCTATTGTTCAGGGGAATTAACTATGGCTACACCTTC CASSESLLFRGINYGYTF
TRBJ2-7 NA TRBD2 TRBV27 TGTGCCAGCAGTTTAGGGCTAGCGGGGCCTCGAGAGCAGTACTTC CASSLGLAGPREQYF
TRBJ1-4 once NA TRBV7-2 TGTGCCAGCAGCTTATCCTCAGGTGGACTTAATGAAAAACTGTTTTTT CASSLSSGGLNEKLFF
TRBJ2-5 NA TRBD1 TRBV24-1 TGTGCCACCCCGGACAGGGAGGAGACCCAGTACTTC CATPDREETQYF
TRBJ1-1 NA NA TRBV18 TGTGCCAGCTCACCGGGGGGTGAAGCTTTCTTT CASSPGGEAFF
TRBJ1-2 NA NA TRBV19 TGTGCCAGTAGTATAGAGGGGGCTTTCGGCTACACCTTC CASSIEGAFGYTF
TRBJ2-7 NA TRBD2 TRBV5-1 TGCGCCAGCAGCTTGTCCGGACTAGCGGGAGTAGACGAGCAGTACTTC CASSLSGLAGVDEQYF
TRBJ2-6 NA TRBD1 TRBV9 TGTGCCAGCAGCCCAAGGACAGGGTTCGGGGCCAACGTCCTGACTTTC CASSPRTGFGANVLTF
TRBJ2-4 NA NA TRBV10-1 TGCGCCAGCAGTGAGGGGACACTAGCCAAAAACATTCAGTACTTC CASSEGTLAKNIQYF
TRBJ1-3 NA NA TRBV9 TGTGCCAGCAGCGTAGCTGGCACGGGTATCTCTGGAAACACCATATATTTT CASSVAGTGISGNTIYF
TRBJ1-1 NA NA TRBV3-1/TRBV3-2 TGTGCCAGCAATACAGGGTTGTCTGAAGCTTTCTTT CASNTGLSEAFF
TRBJ1-2 NA NA TRBV30 TGTGCCTGGAGTGTAGGAGGAAGCTCTTCGGGTGGCTACACCTTC CAWSVGGSSSGGYTF
TRBJ1-2 NA NA TRBV5-1 TGCGCCAGCAGCTATGGACAGAAAGACTATGGCTACACCTTC CASSYGQKDYGYTF
TRBJ1-1 NA NA TRBV19 TGTGCCAGTAGCAGGGTGAACACTGAAGCTTTCTTT CASSRVNTEAFF
TRBJ1-1 NA TRBD1 TRBV20-1 TGCAGTGCTAGTTATTGGGACAGGGGTCAGTGGGAGAACACTGAAGCTTTCTTT CSASYWDRGQWENTEAFF
TRBJ1-5 NA TRBD1 TRBV10-2 TGCGCCAGCAGTAAGAACAGGGGAGGCAATCAGCCCCAGCATTTT CASSKNRGGNQPQHF
TRBJ1-5 NA TRBD1 TRBV3-1/TRBV3-2 TGTGCCAGCAGCCAAGGTGACAGGGCCAATCAGCCCCAGCATTTT CASSQGDRANQPQHF
TRBJ1-6 NA NA TRBV27 TGTGCCAGCAGTTTGAGGGGGAATAATTCACCCCTCCACTTT CASSLRGNNSPLHF
TRBJ1-2 NA NA TRBV7-9 TGTGCCAGCCACAGGGTCTATGGCTACACCTTC CASHRVYGYTF
TRBJ2-5 NA NA TRBV5-4 TGTGCCAGCAGCTTCCGGTCTAGCGTGGTTGGGACCCAGTACTTC CASSFRSSVVGTQYF
TRBJ2-7 NA TRBD1 TRBV19 TGTGCCAGTAGTCCAGACAGGGGAGCCTACGAGCAGTACTTC CASSPDRGAYEQYF
TRBJ2-3 NA NA TRBV20-1 TGCAGTGCCCTAGAAGGAAATACGCAGTATTTT CSALEGNTQYF
TRBJ2-7 NA TRBD2 TRBV5-4 TGTGCCAGCAGCGCGGGACTAGCGGCCTACGAGCAGTACTTC CASSAGLAAYEQYF
TRBJ2-7 once TRBD2 TRBV9 TGTGCCAGCAGCTCCCCGGGGAGCGGGAGGGCCGAGCAGTACTTC CASSSPGSGRAEQYF
TRBJ2-1 NA TRBD2 TRBV2 TGTGCCAGCAGTGGTGTACTAGCGGGAGGCATTTCCTACAATGAGCAGTTCTTC CASSGVLAGGISYNEQFF
TRBJ2-5 once NA TRBV7-3 TGTGCCAGCAGCAAAGGGGGCCAAGAGACCCAGTACTTC CASSKGGQETQYF
TRBJ1-1 once TRBD1 TRBV3-1/TRBV3-2 TGTGCCAGCAGCCAAGGTACTGGAACAGGGGCCACTGAAGCTTTCTTT CASSQGTGTGATEAFF
TRBJ2-1 once NA TRBV10-3 TGTGCCATCAGCCCCCGGGTTAGCGGAAACAATGAGCAGTTCTTC CAISPRVSGNNEQFF